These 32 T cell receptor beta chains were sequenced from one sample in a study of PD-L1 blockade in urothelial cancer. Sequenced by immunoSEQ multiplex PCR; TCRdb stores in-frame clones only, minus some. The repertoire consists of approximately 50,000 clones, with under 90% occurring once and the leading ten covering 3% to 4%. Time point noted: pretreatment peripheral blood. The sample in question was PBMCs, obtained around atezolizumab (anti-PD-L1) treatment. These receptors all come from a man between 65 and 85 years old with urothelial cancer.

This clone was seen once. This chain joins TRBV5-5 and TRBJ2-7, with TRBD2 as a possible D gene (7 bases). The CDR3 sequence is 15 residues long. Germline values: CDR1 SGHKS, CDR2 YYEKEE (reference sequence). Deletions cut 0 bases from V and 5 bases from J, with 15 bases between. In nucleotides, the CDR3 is TGTGCCAGCAGCTTGGCCGTCGTGGGGGGGCACGAGCAGTACTTC. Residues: CASSLAVVGGHEQYF.

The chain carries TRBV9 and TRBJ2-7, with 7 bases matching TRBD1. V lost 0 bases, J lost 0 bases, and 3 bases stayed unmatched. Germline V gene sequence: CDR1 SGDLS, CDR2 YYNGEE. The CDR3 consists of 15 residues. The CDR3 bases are TGTGCCAGCAGCGTAGAGGGACAGAGCTCCTACGAGCAGTACTTC. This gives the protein CASSVEGQSSYEQYF.

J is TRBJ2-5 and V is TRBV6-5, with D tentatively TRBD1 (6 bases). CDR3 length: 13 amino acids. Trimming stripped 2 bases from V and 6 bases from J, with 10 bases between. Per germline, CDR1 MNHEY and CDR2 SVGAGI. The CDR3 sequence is CASSYLRGQTQYF. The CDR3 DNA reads TGTGCCAGCAGTTACCTCAGGGGTCAGACCCAGTACTTC.

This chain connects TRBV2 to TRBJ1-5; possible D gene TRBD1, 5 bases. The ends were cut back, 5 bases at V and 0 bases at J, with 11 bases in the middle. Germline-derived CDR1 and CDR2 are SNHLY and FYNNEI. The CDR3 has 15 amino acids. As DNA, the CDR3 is TGTGCCAGCAGTCCAGGGATTTATAGCAATCAGCCCCAGCATTTT. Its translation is CASSPGIYSNQPQHF.

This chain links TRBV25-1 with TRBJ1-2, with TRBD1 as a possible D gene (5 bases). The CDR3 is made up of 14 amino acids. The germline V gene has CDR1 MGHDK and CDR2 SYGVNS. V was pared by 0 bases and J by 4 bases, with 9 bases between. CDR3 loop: CASSEYGQLYGYTF. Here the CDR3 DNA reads TGTGCCAGCAGTGAATATGGACAACTCTATGGCTACACCTTC.

CDR3 DNA sequence: TGTGCCAGCACGACAGGGTCCGAGCAGTACTTC. Amino acids: CASTTGSEQYF. The chain has TRBV28 and TRBJ2-7; 7 bases match TRBD1. This CDR3 region has 11 residues. Trimming cost V 7 bases and J 6 bases; bases outside gene matches: 3. The V gene's germline CDR1 is MDHEN and CDR2 SYDVKM.

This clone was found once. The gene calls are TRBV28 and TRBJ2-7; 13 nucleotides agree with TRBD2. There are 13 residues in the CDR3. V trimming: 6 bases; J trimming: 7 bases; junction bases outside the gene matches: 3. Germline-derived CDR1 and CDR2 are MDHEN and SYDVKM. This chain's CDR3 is CASRLAGGREQYF. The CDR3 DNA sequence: TGTGCCAGCAGACTAGCGGGAGGGCGGGAGCAGTACTTC.

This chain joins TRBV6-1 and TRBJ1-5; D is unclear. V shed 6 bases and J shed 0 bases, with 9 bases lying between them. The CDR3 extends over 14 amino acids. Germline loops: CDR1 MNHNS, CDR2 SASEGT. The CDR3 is CASRGRTSNQPQHF. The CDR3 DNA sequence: TGTGCCAGCAGGGGGAGGACTAGCAATCAGCCCCAGCATTTT.

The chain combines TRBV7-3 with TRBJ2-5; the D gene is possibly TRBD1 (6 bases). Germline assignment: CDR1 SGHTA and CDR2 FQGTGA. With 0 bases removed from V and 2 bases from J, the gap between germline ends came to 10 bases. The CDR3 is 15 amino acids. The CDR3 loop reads CASSLTGTLQETQYF. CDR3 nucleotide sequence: TGTGCCAGCAGCTTAACCGGGACATTACAAGAGACCCAGTACTTC. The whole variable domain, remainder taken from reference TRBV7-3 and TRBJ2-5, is GAGVSQTPSNKVTEKGKYVELRCDPISGHTALYWYRQSLGQGPEFLIYFQGTGAADDSGLPNDRFFAVRPEGSVSTLKIQRTERGDSAVYLCASSLTGTLQETQYFGPGTRLLVL.

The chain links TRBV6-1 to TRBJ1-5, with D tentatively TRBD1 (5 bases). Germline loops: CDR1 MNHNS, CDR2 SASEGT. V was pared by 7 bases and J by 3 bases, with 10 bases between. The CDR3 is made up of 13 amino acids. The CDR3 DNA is TGTGCCAGCATGGCAGGGCCCAATCAGCCCCAGCATTTT. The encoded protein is CASMAGPNQPQHF.

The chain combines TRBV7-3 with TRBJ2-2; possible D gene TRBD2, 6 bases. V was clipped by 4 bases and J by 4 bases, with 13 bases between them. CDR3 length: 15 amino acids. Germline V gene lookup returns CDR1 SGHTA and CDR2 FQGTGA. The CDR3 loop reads CASSSSGGATGELFF. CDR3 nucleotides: TGTGCCAGCAGCTCCTCGGGCGGGGCCACCGGGGAGCTGTTTTTT.

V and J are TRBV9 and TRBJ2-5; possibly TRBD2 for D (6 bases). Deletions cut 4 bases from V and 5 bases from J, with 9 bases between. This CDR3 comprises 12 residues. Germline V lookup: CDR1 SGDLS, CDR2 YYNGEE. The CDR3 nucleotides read TGTGCCAGCAGCCCGGGGAGGGAGACCCAGTACTTC. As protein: CASSPGRETQYF.

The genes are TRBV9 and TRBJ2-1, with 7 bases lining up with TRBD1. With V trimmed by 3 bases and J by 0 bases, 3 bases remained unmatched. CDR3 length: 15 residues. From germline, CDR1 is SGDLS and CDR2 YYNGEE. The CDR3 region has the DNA TGTGCCAGCAGCGCACAGGGGATCTCCTACAATGAGCAGTTCTTC. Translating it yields CASSAQGISYNEQFF.

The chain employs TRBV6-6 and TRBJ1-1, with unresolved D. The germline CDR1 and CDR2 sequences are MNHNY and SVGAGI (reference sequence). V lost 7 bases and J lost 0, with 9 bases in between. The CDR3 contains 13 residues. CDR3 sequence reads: CASNVQMNTEAFF. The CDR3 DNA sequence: TGTGCCAGCAACGTCCAGATGAACACTGAAGCTTTCTTT.

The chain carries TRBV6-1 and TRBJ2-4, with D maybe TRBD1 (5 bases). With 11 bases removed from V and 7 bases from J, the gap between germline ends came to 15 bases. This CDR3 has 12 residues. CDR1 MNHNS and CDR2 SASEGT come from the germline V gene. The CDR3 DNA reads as TGTGCCTCATTGGGGCTGAGGAACATTCAGTACTTC. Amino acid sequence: CASLGLRNIQYF.

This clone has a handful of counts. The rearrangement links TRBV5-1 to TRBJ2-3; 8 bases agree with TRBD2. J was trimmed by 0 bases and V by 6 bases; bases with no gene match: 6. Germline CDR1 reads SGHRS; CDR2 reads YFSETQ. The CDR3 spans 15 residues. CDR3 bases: TGCGCCAGCAAAAGGTCTAGCGGGAGCACAGATACGCAGTATTTT. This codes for CASKRSSGSTDTQYF. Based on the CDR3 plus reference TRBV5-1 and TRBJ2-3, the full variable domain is KAGVTQTPRYLIKTRGQQVTLSCSPISGHRSVSWYQQTPGQGLQFLFEYFSETQRNKGNFPGRFSGRQFSNSRSEMNVSTLELGDSALYLCASKRSSGSTDTQYFGPGTRLTVL.

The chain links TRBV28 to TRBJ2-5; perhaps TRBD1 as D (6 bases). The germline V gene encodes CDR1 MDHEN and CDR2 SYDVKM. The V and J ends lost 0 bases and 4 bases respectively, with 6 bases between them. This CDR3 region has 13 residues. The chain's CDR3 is CASSLWGAETQYF. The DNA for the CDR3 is TGTGCCAGCAGTTTATGGGGGGCAGAGACCCAGTACTTC.

CDR3 loop: CASSGDTLYGYTF. DNA for the CDR3: TGTGCCAGCAGCGGGGACACCCTCTATGGCTACACCTTC. This chain connects TRBV2 to TRBJ1-2, with D perhaps matching TRBD1 (6 bases). Deletions cut 6 bases from V and 4 bases from J, with 12 bases between. CDR3 length: 13 amino acids. Germline V gives CDR1 SNHLY, CDR2 FYNNEI. Drawing the rest from reference TRBV2 and TRBJ1-2, the complete variable domain is EPEVTQTPSHQVTQMGQEVILRCVPISNHLYFYWYRQILGQKVEFLVSFYNNEISEKSEIFDDQFSVERPDGSNFTLKIRSTKLEDSAMYFCASSGDTLYGYTFGSGTRLTVV.

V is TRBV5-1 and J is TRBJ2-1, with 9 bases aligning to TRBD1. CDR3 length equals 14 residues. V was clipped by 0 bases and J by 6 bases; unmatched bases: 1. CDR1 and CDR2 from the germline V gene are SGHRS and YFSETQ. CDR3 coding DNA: TGCGCCAGCAGCTTGGTGACAGGGGGCAATGAGCAGTTCTTC. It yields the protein CASSLVTGGNEQFF.

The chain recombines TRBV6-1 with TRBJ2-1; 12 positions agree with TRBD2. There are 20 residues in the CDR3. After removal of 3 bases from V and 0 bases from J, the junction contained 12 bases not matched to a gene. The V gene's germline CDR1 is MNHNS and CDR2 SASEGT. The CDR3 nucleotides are TGTGCCAGCAGTGAGGCCGCCGGGACTAGCGGGCTGGGCTCCTACAATGAGCAGTTCTTC. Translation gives CASSEAAGTSGLGSYNEQFF.

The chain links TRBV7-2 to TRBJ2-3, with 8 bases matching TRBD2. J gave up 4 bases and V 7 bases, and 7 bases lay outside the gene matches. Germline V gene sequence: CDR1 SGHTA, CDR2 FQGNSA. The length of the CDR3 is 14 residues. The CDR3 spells CASIPGGAADTQYF. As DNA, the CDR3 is TGTGCCAGCATCCCCGGGGGGGCCGCAGATACGCAGTATTTT.

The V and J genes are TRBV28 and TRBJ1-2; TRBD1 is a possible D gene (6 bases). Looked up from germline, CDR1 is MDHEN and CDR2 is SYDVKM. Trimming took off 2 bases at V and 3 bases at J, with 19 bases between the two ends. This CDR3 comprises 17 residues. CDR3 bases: TGTGCCAGCAGTTTACCCTCCTGGGGGACATTTGACTATGGCTACACCTTC. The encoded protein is CASSLPSWGTFDYGYTF.

This CDR3 is CASSLYSSGGTDTQYF. CDR3 sequence (DNA): TGTGCCAGCAGCCTGTACTCGAGCGGAGGCACAGATACGCAGTATTTT. V and J are TRBV14 and TRBJ2-3; D is possibly TRBD2 (5 bases). Trimming took off 4 bases at V and 1 base at J, with 15 bases between the two ends. The CDR3 has 16 amino acids. Germline V gene data show CDR1 as SGHDN and CDR2 as FVKESK.

The chain's CDR3 is CASSSGSKTQYF. The DNA of the CDR3 is TGTGCCAGCAGCTCAGGGTCGAAGACCCAGTACTTC. The gene calls are TRBV7-2 and TRBJ2-5; a weak D match, TRBD1 (5 bases). Germline V CDR1 and CDR2: SGHTA, FQGNSA. CDR3 length: 12 amino acids. V was pared by 4 bases and J by 6 bases, with 9 bases between.

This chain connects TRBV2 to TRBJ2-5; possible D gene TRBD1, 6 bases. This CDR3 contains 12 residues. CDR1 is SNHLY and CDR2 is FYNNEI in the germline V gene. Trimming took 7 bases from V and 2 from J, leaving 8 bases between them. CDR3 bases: TGTGCCAGCAACAGGGATCAAGAGACCCAGTACTTC. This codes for CASNRDQETQYF.

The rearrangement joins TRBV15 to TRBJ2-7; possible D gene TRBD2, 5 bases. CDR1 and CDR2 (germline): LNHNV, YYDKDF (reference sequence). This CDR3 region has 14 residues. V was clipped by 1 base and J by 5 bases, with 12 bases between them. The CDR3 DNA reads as TGTGCCACCAGCAGAGCCGGGGAGAGCCACGAGCAGTACTTC. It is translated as CATSRAGESHEQYF.

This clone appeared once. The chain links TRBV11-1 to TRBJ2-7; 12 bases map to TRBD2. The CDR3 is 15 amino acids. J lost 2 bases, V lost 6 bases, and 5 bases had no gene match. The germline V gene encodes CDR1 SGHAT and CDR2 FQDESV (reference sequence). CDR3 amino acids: CASSLTSGGPYEQYF. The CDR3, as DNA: TGTGCCAGCAGTCTGACTAGCGGGGGCCCCTACGAGCAGTACTTC.

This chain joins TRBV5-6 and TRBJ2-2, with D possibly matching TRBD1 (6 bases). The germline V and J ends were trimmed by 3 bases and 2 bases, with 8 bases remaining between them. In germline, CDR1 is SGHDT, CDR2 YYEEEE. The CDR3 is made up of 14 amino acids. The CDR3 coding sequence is TGTGCCAGCAGCTGGACAGTCAACACCGGGGAGCTGTTTTTT. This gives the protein CASSWTVNTGELFF.

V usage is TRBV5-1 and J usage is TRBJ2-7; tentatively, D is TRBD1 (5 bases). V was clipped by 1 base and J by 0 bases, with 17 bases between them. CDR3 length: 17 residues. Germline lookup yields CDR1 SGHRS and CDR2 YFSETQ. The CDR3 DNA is TGCGCCAGCAGCTTGCAGGGCTCGATAATCAGCTCCTACGAGCAGTACTTC. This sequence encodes CASSLQGSIISSYEQYF.

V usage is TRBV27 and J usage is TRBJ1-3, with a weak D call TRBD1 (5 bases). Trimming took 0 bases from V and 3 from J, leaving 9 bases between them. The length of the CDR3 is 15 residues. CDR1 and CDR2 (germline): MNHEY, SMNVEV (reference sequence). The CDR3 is CASSLSGGIGNTIYF. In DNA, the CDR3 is TGTGCCAGCAGTTTATCGGGGGGAATTGGAAACACCATATATTTT.

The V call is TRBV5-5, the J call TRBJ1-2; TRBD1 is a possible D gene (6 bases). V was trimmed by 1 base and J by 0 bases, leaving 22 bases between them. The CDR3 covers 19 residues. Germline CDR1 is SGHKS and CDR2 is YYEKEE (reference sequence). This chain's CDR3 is CASSLYLKTGIGANYGYTF. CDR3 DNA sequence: TGTGCCAGCAGCTTGTACCTTAAAACAGGGATAGGGGCTAACTATGGCTACACCTTC.

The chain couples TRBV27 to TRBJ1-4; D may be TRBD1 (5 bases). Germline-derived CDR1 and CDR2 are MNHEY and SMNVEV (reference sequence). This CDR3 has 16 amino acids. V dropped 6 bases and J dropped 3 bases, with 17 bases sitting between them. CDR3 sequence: CASSPRPGVANEKLFF. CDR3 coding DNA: TGTGCCAGCAGCCCTCGTCCGGGGGTGGCTAATGAAAAACTGTTTTTT. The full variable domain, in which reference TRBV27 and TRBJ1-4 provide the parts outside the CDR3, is EAQVTQNPRYLITVTGKKLTVTCSQNMNHEYMSWYRQDPGLGLRQIYYSMNVEVTDKGDVPEGYKVSRKEKRNFPLILESPSPNQTSLYFCASSPRPGVANEKLFFGSGTQLSVL.